These T cell receptor beta chains were read from a single sample in a study of blood T cell repertoires in COVID-19. The table came from immunoSEQ multiplex PCR; TCRdb's copy has only in-frame clones and leaves some out. The sample holds hundreds of thousands of clones, about 91% seen once. The source material was PBMCs or T cells enriched from blood (not recorded which). Receptors were obtained from a woman between 18 and 29 years old who had recovered from COVID-19. CDR3s include the opening cysteine and the closing phenylalanine or tryptophan. D genes are given only for firm matches. Rows give clone size only sometimes, using once, few, many, or a class for an expanded clone.

V gene,D gene,J gene,clone size,CDR3 protein,CDR3 DNA
TRBV11-2,TRBD1,TRBJ1-1,.,CASSLIQGGTEAFF,TGTGCCAGCAGCTTAATTCAGGGGGGCACTGAAGCTTTCTTT
TRBV27,.,TRBJ1-1,.,CASSDRRGNEAFF,TGTGCCAGCAGTGACCGTCGGGGGAATGAAGCTTTCTTT
TRBV7-9,TRBD1,TRBJ1-2,.,CASSLENPGGSGGYTF,TGTGCCAGCAGCTTAGAAAACCCAGGGGGCTCGGGTGGCTACACCTTC
TRBV5-4,TRBD1,TRBJ2-2,once,CASSLVGDSATGELFF,TGTGCCAGCAGCTTGGTCGGGGACAGCGCCACCGGGGAGCTGTTTTTT
TRBV18,.,TRBJ2-5,once,CASSRTVSEGGGETQYF,TGTGCCAGCTCACGGACAGTTTCTGAGGGTGGTGGAGAGACCCAGTACTTC
TRBV4-1,TRBD1,TRBJ2-5,.,CASSLGTGELETQYF,TGCGCCAGCAGCCTGGGGACAGGGGAGCTTGAGACCCAGTACTTC
TRBV7-9,.,TRBJ1-1,.,CASSPQTGGRDTEAFF,TGTGCCAGCAGCCCGCAAACGGGGGGTAGGGACACTGAAGCTTTCTTT
TRBV19,.,TRBJ2-1,.,CASTHSRLDKHNEQFF,TGTGCCAGTACCCATTCTCGCTTGGACAAACACAATGAGCAGTTCTTC
TRBV5-4,TRBD1,TRBJ2-3,.,CAYQGADTQYF,TGTGCCTACCAGGGGGCAGATACGCAGTATTTT
TRBV25-1,.,TRBJ1-4,.,CASSDVQDNEKLFF,TGTGCCAGCAGTGATGTACAGGATAATGAAAAACTGTTTTTT
TRBV18,.,TRBJ1-1,.,CASSPPPRQRNTEAFF,TGTGCCAGCTCACCCCCCCCCAGACAGAGGAACACTGAAGCTTTCTTT
TRBV3-1/TRBV3-2,.,TRBJ2-2,.,CASSQGTPAGELFF,TGTGCCAGCAGCCAAGGGACTCCGGCCGGGGAGCTGTTTTTT
TRBV3-1/TRBV3-2,.,TRBJ2-2,.,CASSQTRVGGELFF,TGTGCCAGCAGCCAAACCAGGGTTGGCGGGGAGCTGTTTTTT
TRBV12-3/TRBV12-4,.,TRBJ1-1,.,CASTRVGNTEAFF,TGTGCCAGCACCAGGGTTGGGAACACTGAAGCTTTCTTT
TRBV28,.,TRBJ2-7,.,CASSFLAHYEQYF,TGTGCCAGCAGTTTCTTGGCACACTACGAGCAGTACTTC
TRBV4-3,.,TRBJ1-5,few,CASSQDPRTATNQPQHF,TGCGCCAGCAGCCAAGATCCCAGGACAGCCACTAATCAGCCCCAGCATTTT